This TCR beta chain was identified in a study of T-cell reconstitution after alpha-beta-depleted transplantation in children. CDR1 and CDR2 (germline): SQVTM, ANQGSEA. The CDR3 has 12 amino acids. V lost 7 bases to trimming and J lost 4 bases; unmatched junction nucleotides: 6. Unique molecular identifiers tagged the TCRbeta library. TCRdb fed the PCR reads into MiXCR, producing one record per CDR3 protein. Here the sample spans about 400,000 distinct CDR3 sequences, roughly 22% being singletons. The origin of this receptor is a human donor who donated a stem cell graft to a child with acute myeloid leukemia. V and J are TRBV29-1 and TRBJ2-5, with 7 positions matching TRBD1. Sequenced material: PBMCs from the stem cell graft donor, taken from the stem cell graft. The DNA for the CDR3 is TGCAGCGAGGGGGACAGAGCAGAGACCCAGTACTTC. Protein sequence: CSEGDRAETQYF.